This T cell receptor beta chain comes out of a study of blood T cell repertoires in COVID-19. The CDR3 runs to 15 residues. The V gene end was trimmed by 5 bases and the J gene end by 7 bases; junction bases not matched to a gene: 4. The germline V gene encodes CDR1 MRHNA and CDR2 SNTAGT. Clones were read by immunoSEQ multiplex PCR, and TCRdb kept only the in-frame ones, dropping some. This table has 250,000 to 350,000 clones, approximately 88% appearing once. The sample comprised peripheral blood. J is TRBJ2-1 and V is TRBV6-4, with 14 bases identical to TRBD2. This receptor was obtained from a human donor with COVID-19, enrolled during active disease. The donor label of this sample is uncertain. The chain's CDR3 is CASSRLAGGVNEQFF. The CDR3 DNA follows: TGTGCCAGCAGTAGACTAGCGGGAGGGGTAAATGAGCAGTTCTTC.